Sequencing of this T cell receptor beta chain was carried out in a study of molecular identifiers for immune sequencing clone quantification. From the PCR reads, TCRdb called clonotypes with MiXCR, one entry per CDR3 protein. The sample consists of about 510,000 distinct CDR3 sequences, over 20% of them appearing once. This clonotype was seen repeatedly, ten times or more. V was trimmed by 0 bases and J by 9 bases, leaving 15 bases between them. This CDR3 has 15 amino acids. Germline V lookup: CDR1 MNHEY, CDR2 SVGAGI. The sequence derives from a human donor in good health. Some libraries in this study had Jurkat cell RNA spiked in. Material for sequencing was naive CD8+ T cells from blood, with Jurkat cell RNA spiked in. Subset here: FACS-sorted CD8+CD4-CCR7+CD45RA+ naive T cells. The V gene is TRBV6-5, the J gene TRBJ2-1, with a tentative D call TRBD1 (6 bases). The CDR3 here is CASSYSRGSGAEQFF. CDR3 DNA: TGTGCCAGCAGTTACTCTAGGGGGTCAGGAGCTGAGCAGTTCTTC.